Here is one T cell receptor (beta chain) with its context. The repertoire was sequenced with immunoSEQ multiplex PCR; TCRdb's copy has only in-frame clones and lacks some. The sample lists 50,000 or so clones; around 84% were seen once. The entry originates in a study of blood T cell repertoires in COVID-19. Sequencing was carried out using peripheral blood. The source is a man between 65 and 85 years old with acute or convalescent COVID-19.

CDR3 protein: CASSTLGGNTEAFF. The CDR3 region has the DNA TGCGCCAGCAGCACCCTGGGGGGAAACACTGAAGCTTTCTTT. The chain has TRBV5-1 and TRBJ1-1; a possible D gene is TRBD1 (5 bases). The CDR3 runs to 14 residues. The germline V and J ends were trimmed by 4 bases and 2 bases, with 12 bases remaining between them. Germline V CDR1 and CDR2: SGHRS, YFSETQ.